The rows below give T cell receptor beta chains drawn from one sample of a study of T cells after yellow fever vaccination. Using its own MiXCR run on the 5' RACE reads, TCRdb lists one record per CDR3 protein. The sample has 450,000 to 650,000 distinct CDR3 sequences, approximately 13% seen once. The material sequenced was PBMCs, taken on the day of the yellow fever booster vaccination. The receptors here all came from a man in his thirties or forties who received the YFV17D yellow fever vaccine. Both conserved end residues are part of each CDR3. Fields, in order: J gene, V gene, clone size, D gene, CDR3 DNA, CDR3 protein. A D gene is named only where the DNA matches it firmly. Only part of the rows carry a size: once, few, many, or a class if the clone is expanded.

TRBJ1-1 TRBV5-6 many TRBD1 TGTGCCAGCAGCTTACGGGGACAGGGGATTCCGGTATATTCCATGAACACTGAAGCTTTCTTT CASSLRGQGIPVYSMNTEAFF
TRBJ2-3 TRBV7-2 . . TGTGCCAGCAGCTTAGACCCGGGTCTCACAGATACGCAGTATTTT CASSLDPGLTDTQYF
TRBJ2-7 TRBV19 . . TGTGCCAGTAGTTCCTCACGGAGTCCCTCTAGGGAGCAGTACTTC CASSSSRSPSREQYF
TRBJ2-7 TRBV7-9 few . TGTGCCAGCAGCCCAGGACTAAGAAACTACGAGCAGTACTTC CASSPGLRNYEQYF
TRBJ2-3 TRBV6-2/TRBV6-3 . TRBD2 TGTGCCAGCAGTTTTGCGGGAGTTTATACGCAGTATTTT CASSFAGVYTQYF
TRBJ2-3 TRBV11-2 . TRBD2 TGTGCCAGCAGCCGGGGGGGGAGGCACGATACGCAGTATTTT CASSRGGRHDTQYF
TRBJ2-1 TRBV7-2 few . TGTGCCAGCAGCGCAGAAGTAGGGACTTTTTACAATGAGCAGTTCTTC CASSAEVGTFYNEQFF
TRBJ2-1 TRBV28 . TRBD2 TGTGCCAGCGAGGTAGCGGGAGTAAACAATGAGCAGTTCTTC CASEVAGVNNEQFF
TRBJ2-4 TRBV28 few . TGTGCCAGCAGTTTGCAAAACATTCAGTACTTC CASSLQNIQYF
TRBJ2-7 TRBV5-1 . . TGCGCCAGCACGACCTTACAGGGCAGCTCCTACGAGCAGTACTTC CASTTLQGSSYEQYF
TRBJ2-2 TRBV24-1 many TRBD2 TGTGCCACCAGTGACGCGGCTAGCGGGACCACCGGGGAGCTGTTTTTT CATSDAASGTTGELFF